This TCR beta chain was recovered during a study of blood T cell repertoires in COVID-19. Overall study: The study drew acute and convalescent COVID-19 samples from the United States, Italy and Spain. The analysed material was cDNA or gDNA that came from T cells, B-cell-depleted T cells, or PBMCs.

V was trimmed by 8 bases and J by 2 bases, leaving 7 bases between them. This CDR3 spans 12 amino acids. In the source study's methods: Reference gene primer amplification yielded estimated nucleated cell counts. The data were produced by immunoSEQ multiplex PCR, yet TCRdb's version contains in-frame clones alone and is incomplete. The DNA was the basis for D and trimming; V, J and clone size are from that table. This table has 90,000 to 120,000 clones, over 70% appearing once. The chain employs TRBV12-3 or TRBV12-4 and TRBJ1-5; D gene ambiguous. The source of this sequence is a man aged 45 to 65 with acute or convalescent COVID-19. Sequenced sample: peripheral blood. The CDR3, as DNA: TGTGCCAGCCGGGATCGCAATCAGCCCCAGCATTTT. Its translation: CASRDRNQPQHF.